This record concerns one TCR beta chain sequence. Antigen: not known. The table came from immunoSEQ multiplex PCR; TCRdb's copy has only in-frame clones and leaves some out. Of approximately 67,000 clones listed, around 80% were seen once; the top ten hold about 20%. The sample belongs to a study of T cell responses to AZD1222 COVID-19 vaccine. Findings and caveats of the study: White British ancestry dominated among donors, who included more females, and clonal diversity was possibly underestimated.

The germline V gene has CDR1 MNHEY and CDR2 SVGAGI. Between the trimmed V and J ends, which lost 10 bases and 1 base, there was a span of 16 bases. This CDR3 has 14 amino acids. This chain uses TRBV6-5 with TRBJ1-1; D is ambiguous. The sample in question was peripheral blood, obtained on day 0 of AZD1222 vaccination. The receptor's source is an adult in good health. The CDR3 loop reads CATSSQNGNTEAFF. The CDR3 nucleotides read TGTGCCACCTCGTCCCAAAATGGGAACACTGAAGCTTTCTTT.